This TCR beta chain was recorded in a study of T cell changes during pregnancy in multiple sclerosis (dated by TCRdb to between 2017 and 2020). With regard to the full study: The study examined how the T cell repertoire changed over the course of pregnancy in women with multiple sclerosis.

Inclusive of the bounding cysteine and phenylalanine, the CDR3 is 17 residues long. The read is trimmed to its CDR3 DNA, 51 bases read in frame from base 1. After removal of 5 bases from V and 2 bases from J, the junction retains 9 bases not matched to a gene. CDR1 MNHEY and CDR2 SMNVEV were looked up in the germline V gene (reference sequence). Library preparation employed the immunoSEQ multiplex PCR assay. What TCRdb holds here is the immuneACCESS table cut down to in-frame rearrangements. Part of the clones is not present; checked against another copy, under half of the missing clones reflect an unresolved V gene, and the others are unexplained. The sample table contains around 27,000 clones; only one count was recorded for approximately 94% of them. Clones ranked in the top ten supply roughly 0.4% of the sample. Remarks on this clone: The antigen it binds to is not known. No base-level quality is on record; no much larger clone is a single base apart.

This TCR was recovered from a female donor with multiple sclerosis, enrolled in a pregnancy study. The rearranged chain carries TRBV27 and TRBJ1-2; 12 bases in the junction line up with TRBD1. The sequencing used CD4+ T cells from peripheral blood mononuclear cells, collected after pregnancy. The nucleotide sequence reads as follows: TGTGCCAGCAGTCTCACAACCGGGACAGGGGGCAACTATGGCTACACCTTC. Its protein product is CASSLTTGTGGNYGYTF.